Shown below are 32 T cell receptor beta chains from a single sample sequenced in a study of T cells in localized non-small cell lung cancer. The data were produced by immunoSEQ multiplex PCR, yet TCRdb's version contains in-frame clones alone and is incomplete. The sample carries under 15,000 clones, roughly 84% recorded once. The sample was peripheral blood, taken before any cancer treatment. These receptors were taken from a male donor aged 60 or over with stage I squamous cell lung carcinoma.

This clone was observed a single time. The chain recombines TRBV7-3 with TRBJ2-3; the match to TRBD2 covers 8 bases. This CDR3 is built from 16 residues. The J segment lost 0 bases and the V segment lost 5 bases, leaving 7 bases of the junction unmatched. The germline CDR1 and CDR2 sequences are SGHTA and FQGTGA. CDR3 DNA sequence: TGTGCCAGCAGCCAGCGACTAGCGTCTAGCACAGATACGCAGTATTTT. It is translated as CASSQRLASSTDTQYF.

The V gene is TRBV5-1, the J gene TRBJ2-3, with 7 bases fitting TRBD1. Germline V CDR1 and CDR2: SGHRS, YFSETQ. The CDR3 loop spans 15 amino acids. Losses at the gene ends were 9 bases for V and 2 bases for J; bases not matched to a gene: 12. The CDR3 spells CANKLSGTDTDTQYF. CDR3 in DNA: TGCGCCAACAAACTTTCCGGGACAGACACAGATACGCAGTATTTT.

The rearrangement joins TRBV5-1 to TRBJ1-2; D is ambiguous. Trimming removed 3 bases at V and 8 bases at J, with 17 bases between. Germline CDR1 SGHRS, CDR2 YFSETQ. This CDR3 is built from 14 residues. The CDR3 sequence: CASSSDGPLLGYTF. CDR3 nucleotide sequence: TGCGCCAGCAGCTCCGACGGCCCCTTACTGGGCTACACCTTC.

V is TRBV6-5 and J is TRBJ2-7; a possible D gene is TRBD2 (5 bases). Germline V CDR1 and CDR2: MNHEY, SVGAGI. Trimming removed 4 bases from V and 4 bases from J, with 20 bases in between. The CDR3 contains 16 residues. The CDR3 loop reads CASSSRTNGGGYEQYF. DNA for the CDR3: TGTGCCAGCAGTTCCCGTACAAATGGCGGAGGATACGAGCAGTACTTC.

This clone appeared a single time. This rearrangement joins TRBV18 to TRBJ2-2; maybe TRBD1 (6 bases). CDR3 length equals 17 residues. Between the trimmed V and J ends, which lost 5 bases and 5 bases, there was a span of 21 bases. Germline V gene sequence: CDR1 KGHSH, CDR2 LQKENI. CDR3 sequence (DNA): TGTGCCAGCTCATCTGGGGACAAGCCGAGTGGAACCGGGGAGCTGTTTTTT. Translating gives CASSSGDKPSGTGELFF.

The chain has TRBV7-6 and TRBJ2-2; 7 nucleotides align to TRBD1. This CDR3 region has 14 residues. V was pared by 2 bases and J by 11 bases, with 8 bases of the junction left unmatched. CDR1 and CDR2 from the germline V gene are SGHVS and FNYEAQ. The DNA for the CDR3 is TGTGCCAGCAGCTTATCAGAGGGGGCAGTTGAGCTGTTTTTT. This codes for CASSLSEGAVELFF.

V and J are TRBV30 and TRBJ2-2, with 10 bases that match TRBD2. In germline, CDR1 is GTSNPN, CDR2 SVGIG (reference sequence). The V segment lost 5 bases and the J segment 4 bases; nucleotides outside the gene matches: 7. The CDR3 has 15 amino acids. The CDR3 sequence: CAWGLAGVGTGELFF. CDR3 coding DNA: TGTGCCTGGGGTCTAGCGGGAGTAGGCACCGGGGAGCTGTTTTTT.

Here the CDR3 reads CASSSEQKKETQYF. In DNA form, the CDR3 reads TGTGCCAGCAGCTCCGAACAGAAGAAAGAGACCCAGTACTTC. The gene calls are TRBV7-8 and TRBJ2-5; no definite D call. Germline loops: CDR1 SGHVS, CDR2 FQNEAQ. This CDR3 comprises 14 residues. V lost 4 bases and J 3 bases, leaving 12 bases between the germline ends.

The CDR3, as DNA: TGTGCCAGTAGTCCTGAGGGACTAGCGGGAACCTATGAGCAGTTCTTC. This sequence encodes CASSPEGLAGTYEQFF. This rearrangement joins TRBV19 to TRBJ2-1, with 13 bases identical to TRBD2. The CDR3 sequence is 16 residues long. Germline CDR1 and CDR2: LNHDA and SQIVND (reference sequence). Trimming at V came to 5 bases and at J to 8 bases, leaving 9 bases not matched to a gene.

This chain joins TRBV6-5 and TRBJ1-2; TRBD1 might be the D (6 bases). In germline, CDR1 is MNHEY, CDR2 SVGAGI. V shed 8 bases and J shed 4 bases, with 11 bases lying between them. The CDR3 length is 12 residues. The CDR3 is CASGTPIYGYTF. The CDR3, as DNA: TGTGCCAGCGGGACACCGATCTATGGCTACACCTTC.

This clone was seen a few times. This chain connects TRBV20-1 to TRBJ2-3, with D perhaps assigned TRBD1 or TRBD2 (5 bases each). Germline V gives CDR1 DFQATT, CDR2 SNEGSKA (reference sequence). The CDR3 is 11 residues long. The V end lost 5 bases, the J end lost 2 bases, and 5 bases lay between the germline ends. The CDR3 DNA sequence: TGCAGTGCTGGGACCACAGATACGCAGTATTTT. As protein: CSAGTTDTQYF.

V usage is TRBV27 and J usage is TRBJ2-3; unclear D gene. V shed 2 bases and J shed 6 bases, with 3 bases lying between them. The length of the CDR3 is 11 residues. Germline CDR1 is MNHEY and CDR2 is SMNVEV (reference sequence). For the CDR3, the DNA is TGTGCCAGCAGTTTAGGTGATACGCAGTATTTT. This gives the protein CASSLGDTQYF.

The table lists this clone with a few counts. J is TRBJ1-2 and V is TRBV29-1; no clear D. Germline CDR1 and CDR2: SQVTM and ANQGSEA. The CDR3 runs to 13 residues. The V and J ends lost 0 bases and 4 bases respectively, with 9 bases between them. CDR3 region: CSVEDLSSYGYTF. CDR3 bases: TGCAGCGTTGAAGATCTCAGCTCCTATGGCTACACCTTC.

The chain uses TRBV28 and TRBJ2-2; 8 bases agree with TRBD2. This CDR3 region has 16 residues. V lost 4 bases, J lost 4 bases, and 8 bases stayed unmatched. Germline loops: CDR1 MDHEN, CDR2 SYDVKM. The CDR3 reads CASSSLGAGGTGELFF. In DNA, the CDR3 is TGTGCCAGCAGTTCTCTCGGGGCGGGAGGCACCGGGGAGCTGTTTTTT.

In this sample, this clone turned up once. The rearrangement links TRBV10-3 to TRBJ2-2; D is undetermined. The CDR3 spans 14 residues. The germline CDR1 and CDR2 sequences are ENHRY and SYGVKD. Trimming took 3 bases from V and 2 from J, leaving 7 bases between them. Here the CDR3 DNA reads TGTGCCATCAGTGAAGGGCCCAACACCGGGGAGCTGTTTTTT. It specifies CAISEGPNTGELFF.

The chain has TRBV7-9 and TRBJ2-7; TRBD1 agrees at 10 bases. The CDR3 loop spans 15 amino acids. Losses at the gene ends were 2 bases for V and 6 bases for J; bases not matched to a gene: 7. From germline, CDR1 is SEHNR and CDR2 FQNEAQ (reference sequence). CDR3 DNA: TGTGCCAGCAGCTTAATCTTGGGACAGGGGACCGAGCAGTACTTC. Residues: CASSLILGQGTEQYF. Full variable domain (missing parts from reference TRBV7-9 and TRBJ2-7): DTGVSQNPRHKITKRGQNVTFRCDPISEHNRLYWYRQTLGQGPEFLTYFQNEAQLEKSRLLSDRFSAERPKGSFSTLEIQRTEQGDSAMYLCASSLILGQGTEQYFGPGTRLTVT.

This clone was recorded only once. The gene calls are TRBV7-6 and TRBJ2-5; D could derive from TRBD1 or TRBD2 (5 bases each). The length of the CDR3 is 15 residues. Trimming cost V 5 bases and J 1 base, with 14 bases left between them. Germline assignment: CDR1 SGHVS and CDR2 FNYEAQ. For the CDR3, the DNA is TGTGCCAGCAGCCCTGGGCACGGGACCCAAGAGACCCAGTACTTC. Residues: CASSPGHGTQETQYF.

The chain uses TRBV27 and TRBJ1-5, with a possible D match to TRBD1 (5 bases). With 2 bases removed from V and 3 bases from J, the gap between germline ends came to 8 bases. Germline V CDR1 and CDR2: MNHEY, SMNVEV (reference sequence). This CDR3 is 14 amino acids long. DNA for the CDR3: TGTGCCAGCAGTTTAGGACATCCCAATCAGCCCCAGCATTTT. This encodes CASSLGHPNQPQHF.

The chain joins TRBV28 to TRBJ2-3; 7 nucleotides match TRBD1. CDR1 MDHEN and CDR2 SYDVKM come from the germline V gene. CDR3 size: 15 residues. V was pared by 1 base and J by 3 bases, with 4 bases of the junction left unmatched. The CDR3 nucleotides are TGTGCCAGCAGTTTATCGGCCAGGGGGACAGATACGCAGTATTTT. It encodes CASSLSARGTDTQYF.

This chain joins TRBV27 and TRBJ1-1; TRBD1 matches at 7 bases. Germline assignment: CDR1 MNHEY and CDR2 SMNVEV (reference sequence). With V trimmed by 3 bases and J by 5 bases, 6 bases remained unmatched. The length of the CDR3 is 14 residues. CDR3 sequence (DNA): TGTGCCAGCAGTTTGCGACAGGGTATGACTGAAGCTTTCTTT. Translating it yields CASSLRQGMTEAFF.

This chain connects TRBV11-3 to TRBJ2-3; TRBD2 matches 9 bases. Per the germline V gene, CDR1 is SGHNT and CDR2 is YENEEA. J was trimmed by 3 bases and V by 4 bases; bases with no gene match: 11. The CDR3 totals 17 residues. This CDR3 is CASSSSRLAGLTDTQYF. The CDR3 DNA follows: TGTGCCAGCAGCTCCAGCCGGCTAGCGGGATTAACAGATACGCAGTATTTT.

The J gene is TRBJ1-3, the V gene TRBV13, with D hard to call. The CDR3 is 14 amino acids. The germline gives CDR1 PRHDT, CDR2 FYEKMQ (reference sequence). V was clipped by 5 bases and J by 0 bases, with 8 bases between them. The CDR3 region has the DNA TGTGCCAGCAGCCCGAGGTTCTCTGGAAACACCATATATTTT. Translated, it gives CASSPRFSGNTIYF.

The chain recombines TRBV5-6 with TRBJ1-5, with D possibly matching TRBD1 (6 bases). Germline V gene data show CDR1 as SGHDT and CDR2 as YYEEEE. Trimming took off 0 bases at V and 0 bases at J, with 13 bases between the two ends. The CDR3 length is 17 residues. Here the CDR3 DNA reads TGTGCCAGCAGCTTGGTATCGGGGGGCAATAGCAATCAGCCCCAGCATTTT. Encoded protein: CASSLVSGGNSNQPQHF.

The rearrangement links TRBV6-1 to TRBJ1-2; D is unresolved. The CDR3 runs to 14 residues. V lost 0 bases and J lost 5, with 10 bases in between. CDR1 and CDR2 (germline): MNHNS, SASEGT. The CDR3 sequence: CASSEALSLYGYTF. The DNA for the CDR3 is TGTGCCAGCAGTGAAGCGCTCTCCTTGTATGGCTACACCTTC.

The chain joins TRBV6-1 to TRBJ2-7, with TRBD2 matching 8 bases. Germline V gene sequence: CDR1 MNHNS, CDR2 SASEGT. The V and J ends lost 6 bases and 0 bases, in that order; junction bases with no gene match: 7. This CDR3 is 15 amino acids long. CDR3 in DNA: TGTGCCAGCAGGCCTCCGGGACTAGGCTCCTACGAGCAGTACTTC. The encoded protein is CASRPPGLGSYEQYF.

The rearrangement links TRBV28 to TRBJ2-3; the D gene is possibly TRBD1 (6 bases). V lost 6 bases to trimming and J lost 6 bases, with 13 bases between them. This CDR3 is 13 amino acids long. Per germline, CDR1 MDHEN and CDR2 SYDVKM. CDR3 sequence: CASRSTGRDTQYF. CDR3 nucleotides: TGTGCCAGCAGGTCAACAGGGCGGGATACGCAGTATTTT.

The rearrangement joins TRBV2 to TRBJ1-5, with 8 bases fitting TRBD1. V was clipped by 7 bases and J by 6 bases; unmatched bases: 11. This CDR3 is 15 amino acids long. The V gene's germline CDR1 is SNHLY and CDR2 FYNNEI. The CDR3 DNA sequence: TGTGCCAGCACCCGACAGGGGCTGCCGGGTCAGCCCCAGCATTTT. It translates to CASTRQGLPGQPQHF.

The J gene is TRBJ2-7, the V gene TRBV6-1; D is undetermined. This CDR3 is built from 15 residues. Per the germline V gene, CDR1 is MNHNS and CDR2 is SASEGT. The V end lost 7 bases, the J end lost 5 bases, and 21 bases lay between the germline ends. CDR3 DNA sequence: TGTGCCAGCATTTCTGCGGTTCGAGAGTCCCACGAGCAGTACTTC. Translated, it gives CASISAVRESHEQYF.

The rearrangement joins TRBV5-1 to TRBJ2-3; no reliable D call. There are 14 residues in the CDR3. Trimming stripped 1 base from V and 0 bases from J, with 6 bases between. Germline V gene sequence: CDR1 SGHRS, CDR2 YFSETQ. The CDR3 region is CASSLIDSTDTQYF. The CDR3 DNA follows: TGCGCCAGCAGCTTGATTGACAGCACAGATACGCAGTATTTT.

This chain uses TRBV15 with TRBJ2-1, with D perhaps assigned TRBD1 or TRBD2 (5 bases each). The V gene lost 7 bases and the J gene lost 2 bases, with 9 bases spanning the gap. The CDR3 is made up of 13 amino acids. Germline CDR1 and CDR2: LNHNV and YYDKDF (reference sequence). The DNA for the CDR3 is TGTGCCACCACCCCGGGACCCTACAATGAGCAGTTCTTC. Protein product: CATTPGPYNEQFF.

This chain joins TRBV4-1 and TRBJ2-7, with D maybe TRBD2 (5 bases). The length of the CDR3 is 15 residues. CDR1 and CDR2 (germline): MGHRA, YSYEKL. The V end lost 4 bases, the J end lost 2 bases, and 15 bases lay between the germline ends. CDR3 amino acids: CASSPPGRGTYEQYF. CDR3 in DNA: TGCGCCAGCAGCCCCCCAGGTCGGGGTACCTACGAGCAGTACTTC.

The CDR3 DNA sequence: TGTGCCAGCACTCAGGGGGGAGTAGAGGGCGGGGAGCTGTTTTTT. It translates to CASTQGGVEGGELFF. V and J are TRBV5-4 and TRBJ2-2, with D perhaps matching TRBD1 (7 bases). The CDR3 runs to 15 residues. V shed 6 bases and J shed 7 bases, with 19 bases lying between them. Germline V gives CDR1 SGHNT, CDR2 YYREEE (reference sequence).